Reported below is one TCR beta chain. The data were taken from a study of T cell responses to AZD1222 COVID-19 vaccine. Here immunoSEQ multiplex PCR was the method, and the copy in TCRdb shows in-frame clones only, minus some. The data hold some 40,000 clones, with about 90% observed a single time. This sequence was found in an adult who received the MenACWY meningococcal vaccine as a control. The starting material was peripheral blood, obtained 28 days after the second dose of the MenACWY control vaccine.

CDR3 nucleotide sequence: TGTGCCAGCAGCCCGGGAACCGGGGAGCTGTTTTTT. Its protein product is CASSPGTGELFF. The V gene is TRBV28, the J gene TRBJ2-2, with a possible D match to TRBD2 (5 bases). The CDR3 covers 12 residues. The V gene lost 6 bases and the J gene lost 5 bases, with 7 bases spanning the gap. The germline V gene encodes CDR1 MDHEN and CDR2 SYDVKM.